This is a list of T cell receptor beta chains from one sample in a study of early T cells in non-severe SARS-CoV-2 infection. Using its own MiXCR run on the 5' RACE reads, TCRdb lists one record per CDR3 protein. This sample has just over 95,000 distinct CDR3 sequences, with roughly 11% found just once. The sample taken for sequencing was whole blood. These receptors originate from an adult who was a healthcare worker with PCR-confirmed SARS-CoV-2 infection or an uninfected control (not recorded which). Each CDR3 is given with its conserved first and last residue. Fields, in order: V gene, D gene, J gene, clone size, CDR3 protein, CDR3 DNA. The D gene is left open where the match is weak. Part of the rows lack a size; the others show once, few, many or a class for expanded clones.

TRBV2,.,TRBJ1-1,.,CASTERENTEAFF,TGTGCCAGCACCGAGAGGGAGAACACTGAAGCTTTCTTT
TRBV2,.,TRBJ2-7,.,CASSGSTDQGEQYF,TGTGCCAGCAGTGGCTCGACGGATCAGGGCGAGCAGTACTTC
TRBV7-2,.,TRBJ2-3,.,CASSSRVADTQYF,TGTGCCAGCAGTTCTAGGGTGGCAGATACGCAGTATTTT
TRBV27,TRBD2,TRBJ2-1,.,CASSFRTLAGEHNEQFF,TGTGCCAGCAGTTTCCGTACCTTAGCGGGGGAGCACAATGAGCAGTTCTTC
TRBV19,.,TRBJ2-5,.,CASSRNPGETQYF,TGTGCCAGTAGTCGGAATCCCGGCGAGACCCAGTACTTC
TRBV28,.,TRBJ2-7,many,CASSPAFGGSIHF,TGTGCCAGCAGCCCGGCTTTCGGCGGCTCGATACACTTC
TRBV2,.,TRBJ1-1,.,CASSAKKAFF,TGTGCCAGCAGCGCCAAAAAAGCTTTCTTT
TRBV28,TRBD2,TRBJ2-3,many,CASSLVTSGSNTQYF,TGTGCCAGCAGTTTGGTGACTAGCGGGAGTAATACGCAGTATTTT
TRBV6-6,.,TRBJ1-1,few,CASSKQGGYTEAFF,TGTGCCAGCAGTAAACAAGGGGGGTACACTGAAGCTTTCTTT
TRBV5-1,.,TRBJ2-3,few,CASSFRGLFTDTQYF,TGCGCCAGCAGCTTCAGGGGTCTGTTCACAGATACGCAGTATTTT
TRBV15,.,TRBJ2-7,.,CATSRGGGPSYEQYF,TGTGCCACCAGCAGAGGAGGGGGTCCTTCCTACGAGCAGTACTTC
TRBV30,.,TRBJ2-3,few,CACPRARGGTDTQYF,TGTGCCTGCCCTCGGGCGAGAGGGGGGACAGATACGCAGTATTTT
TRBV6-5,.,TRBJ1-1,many,CASSYSRHTEAFF,TGTGCCAGCAGTTACTCGAGGCACACTGAAGCTTTCTTT
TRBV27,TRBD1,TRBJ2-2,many,CASSLSKGAGPNTGELFF,TGTGCCAGCAGTTTAAGTAAGGGGGCAGGGCCTAACACCGGGGAGCTGTTTTTT
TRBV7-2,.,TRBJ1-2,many,CASSPQRSSQGFGYTF,TGTGCCAGCAGCCCACAACGGAGCAGCCAGGGGTTTGGCTACACCTTC
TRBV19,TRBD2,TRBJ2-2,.,CASSPRGLAGGGELFF,TGTGCCAGTAGTCCCCGGGGACTAGCGGGAGGCGGGGAGCTGTTTTTT
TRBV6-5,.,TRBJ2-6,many,CASSLKGISGANVLTF,TGTGCCAGCAGTCTTAAGGGGATCTCTGGGGCCAACGTCCTGACTTTC
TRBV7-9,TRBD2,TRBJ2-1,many,CASSLELAGLGINEQFF,TGTGCCAGCAGCTTAGAGCTAGCGGGATTAGGGATCAATGAGCAGTTCTTC
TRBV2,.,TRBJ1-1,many,CASRQGLNTEAFF,TGTGCCAGCAGACAGGGTTTGAACACTGAAGCTTTCTTT
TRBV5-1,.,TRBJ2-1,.,CASSLRFFSYNEQFF,TGCGCCAGCAGCCTAAGATTTTTCTCCTACAATGAGCAGTTCTTC
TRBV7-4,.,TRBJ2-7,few,CASSLGSGLSYEQYF,TGTGCCAGCAGCTTAGGTTCAGGCCTCTCCTACGAGCAGTACTTC
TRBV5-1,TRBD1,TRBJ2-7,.,CASSGDSLYEQYF,TGCGCCAGCAGCGGGGACAGTCTCTACGAGCAGTACTTC
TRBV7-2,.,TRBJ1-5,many,CASSAGRNQPQHF,TGTGCCAGCAGCGCGGGACGCAATCAGCCCCAGCATTTT
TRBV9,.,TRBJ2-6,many,CASSGRQSTGANVLTF,TGTGCCAGCAGCGGCAGACAGAGCACTGGGGCCAACGTCCTGACTTTC
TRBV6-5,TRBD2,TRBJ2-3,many,CASRRLAGGPGDTQYF,TGTGCCAGCAGAAGACTAGCGGGAGGGCCGGGAGATACGCAGTATTTT
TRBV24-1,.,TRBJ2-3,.,CATSRTAAGTSDTQYF,TGTGCCACCAGTCGGACTGCTGCCGGGACCTCAGATACGCAGTATTTT
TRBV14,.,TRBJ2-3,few,CASSQDPRRTRQYF,TGTGCCAGCAGCCAAGACCCGAGGCGGACGCGGCAGTATTTT
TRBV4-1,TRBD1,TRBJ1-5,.,CASSQARDRGSYSNQPQHF,TGCGCCAGCAGCCAGGCCCGGGACAGGGGCTCTTATAGCAATCAGCCCCAGCATTTT
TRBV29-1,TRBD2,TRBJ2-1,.,CSVEVSLAGGLIYNEQFF,TGCAGCGTTGAAGTCTCCCTAGCGGGGGGATTAATTTACAATGAGCAGTTCTTC
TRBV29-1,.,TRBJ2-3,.,CSLRGETDTQYF,TGCAGCCTAAGGGGGGAAACAGATACGCAGTATTTT
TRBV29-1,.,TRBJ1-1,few,CSAEGGRTNTEAFF,TGCAGCGCCGAGGGGGGACGGACGAACACTGAAGCTTTCTTT
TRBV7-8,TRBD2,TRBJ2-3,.,CASSLSMIGDGGSDTQYF,TGTGCCAGCAGCTTATCCATGATTGGGGATGGCGGGAGTGATACGCAGTATTTT
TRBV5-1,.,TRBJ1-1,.,CAGSLEGGKAEAFF,TGCGCCGGCAGCTTGGAGGGTGGGAAAGCTGAAGCTTTCTTT
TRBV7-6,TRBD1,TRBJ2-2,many,CASSSRQGNTGELFF,TGTGCCAGCAGCTCCCGACAGGGGAACACCGGGGAGCTGTTTTTT
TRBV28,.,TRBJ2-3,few,CASSPSPGTAPSTDTQYF,TGTGCCAGCAGCCCGAGCCCCGGGACGGCACCTAGCACAGATACGCAGTATTTT
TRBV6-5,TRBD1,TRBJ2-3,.,CASSPLSSARGDTQYF,TGTGCCAGCAGTCCCCTCTCGAGCGCCAGGGGGGATACGCAGTATTTT
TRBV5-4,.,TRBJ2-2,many,CASSLVGARGTGELFF,TGTGCCAGCAGCTTGGTAGGGGCCAGGGGCACCGGGGAGCTGTTTTTT
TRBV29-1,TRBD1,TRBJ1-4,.,CSVAGQNEKLFF,TGCAGCGTCGCGGGACAGAATGAAAAACTGTTTTTT
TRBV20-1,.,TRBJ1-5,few,CSARDLAGGHQPQHF,TGCAGTGCTAGAGATTTGGCAGGCGGTCATCAGCCCCAGCATTTT
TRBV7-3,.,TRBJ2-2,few,CASSLNGELFF,TGTGCCAGCAGCTTAAACGGGGAGCTGTTTTTT
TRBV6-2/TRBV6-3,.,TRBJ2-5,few,CASSYSPTSRGDETQYF,TGTGCCAGCAGTTACTCCCCTACTAGCCGGGGCGACGAGACCCAGTACTTC
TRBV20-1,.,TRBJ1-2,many,CSASRAANYGYTF,TGCAGTGCTAGTCGAGCAGCTAACTATGGCTACACCTTC
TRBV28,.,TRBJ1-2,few,CASSSQLDGNYGYTF,TGTGCCAGCAGTTCACAACTGGACGGCAACTATGGCTACACCTTC
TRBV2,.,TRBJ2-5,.,CASVRRRGYQETQYF,TGTGCCAGCGTCAGGAGAAGGGGGTACCAAGAGACCCAGTACTTC
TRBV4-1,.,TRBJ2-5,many,CASSLAPGQLTGETQYF,TGCGCCAGCAGCCTCGCCCCCGGGCAGTTGACTGGAGAGACCCAGTACTTC
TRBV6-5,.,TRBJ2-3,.,CASSYSGQRFGDTQYF,TGTGCCAGCAGTTACTCGGGGCAGCGTTTTGGAGATACGCAGTATTTT
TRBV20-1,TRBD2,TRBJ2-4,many,CSARLAAGNFQYF,TGCAGTGCTAGACTAGCGGCCGGAAACTTTCAGTACTTC
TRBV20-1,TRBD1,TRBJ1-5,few,CSASTGQGTRPQHF,TGCAGTGCTAGCACAGGACAGGGCACTCGACCCCAGCATTTT
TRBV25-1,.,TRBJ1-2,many,CASSEVPGNYGYTF,TGTGCCAGCAGTGAAGTACCAGGGAACTATGGCTACACCTTC
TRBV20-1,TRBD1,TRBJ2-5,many,CSARGDREPQYF,TGCAGTGCAAGGGGGGACAGGGAACCCCAGTACTTC
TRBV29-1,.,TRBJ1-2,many,CSVEALLGGGYTF,TGCAGCGTTGAAGCACTCCTCGGGGGAGGCTACACCTTC
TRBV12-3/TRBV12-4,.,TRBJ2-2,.,CASSFYPGDPGELFF,TGTGCCAGCAGTTTCTACCCGGGGGATCCCGGGGAGCTGTTTTTT
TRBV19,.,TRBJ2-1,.,CASSMPLGALNEQFF,TGTGCCAGTAGTATGCCCCTCGGAGCACTCAATGAGCAGTTCTTC
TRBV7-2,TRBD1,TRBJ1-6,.,CASSLGGTGASPLHF,TGTGCCAGCAGCTTAGGGGGGACAGGAGCCTCACCCCTCCACTTT
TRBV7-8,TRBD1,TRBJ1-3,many,CASSSAQGTTGNTIYF,TGTGCCAGCAGCTCCGCACAGGGGACGACTGGAAACACCATATATTTT
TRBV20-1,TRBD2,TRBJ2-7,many,CSAYTSESYEQYF,TGCAGTGCTTATACTAGCGAATCCTACGAGCAGTACTTC
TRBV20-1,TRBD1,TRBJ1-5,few,CSASVQGSNQPQHF,TGCAGTGCTAGCGTACAGGGGAGCAATCAGCCCCAGCATTTT